Listed below are T cell receptor beta chains from one sample, sequenced in a study of blood T cell repertoires in COVID-19. This table comes from immunoSEQ multiplex PCR, and its TCRdb copy is limited to in-frame clones, with some not included. The data show about 89,000 clones, with just under 80% seen just once and 6.3% held by the top ten. What was sequenced was peripheral blood. The origin of the receptors is a man between 65 and 80 years old with COVID-19, enrolled during active disease. CDR3s include the opening cysteine and the closing phenylalanine or tryptophan. Each record gives: V gene, J gene, clone size, D gene, CDR3 DNA, CDR3 protein. D genes are given only for firm matches. Clone size is shown for a subset of rows, as once, few, many or a class of expanded clone.

TRBV2	TRBJ1-4	.	.	TGTGCCAGCAATAGAGGGTTCGGGGAAAAACTGTTTTTT	CASNRGFGEKLFF
TRBV14	TRBJ2-7	.	.	TGTGCCAGCAGCCAACCGGGACACGGATCCTACGAGCAGTACTTC	CASSQPGHGSYEQYF
TRBV7-2	TRBJ1-2	few	.	TGTGCCAGCAGTTACTACAGGGAAGGCTATGGCTACACCTTC	CASSYYREGYGYTF
TRBV9	TRBJ2-3	.	.	TGTGCCAGCAGCACAGGGCCCAGCACAGATACGCAGTATTTT	CASSTGPSTDTQYF
TRBV7-6	TRBJ2-3	.	TRBD2	TGTGCCAGCAGCCCCGGGACTAGCAATACGCAGTATTTT	CASSPGTSNTQYF
TRBV24-1	TRBJ2-5	.	.	TGTGCCACCAGTGATTCGGTCGTAAAGACCCAGTACTTC	CATSDSVVKTQYF
TRBV6-5	TRBJ2-3	.	.	TGTGCCAGCAGTATGGCCAGGAGCACAGATACGCAGTATTTT	CASSMARSTDTQYF
TRBV2	TRBJ2-7	.	TRBD2	TGTGCCAGCAGTGAAGCGGGGACTAGCGGCGAGCAGTACTTC	CASSEAGTSGEQYF
TRBV7-3	TRBJ2-2	.	TRBD1	TGTGCCAGCAGCAGAAGTCCGGGACAGGGTGGCACCGGGGAGCTGTTTTTT	CASSRSPGQGGTGELFF
TRBV16	TRBJ2-3	.	.	TGTGCCAGCAGCCGGGCCCCTACAGATACGCAGTATTTT	CASSRAPTDTQYF
TRBV19	TRBJ2-2	.	TRBD1	TGTGCCAGTAGTAAGGGACAGGGAACCGGGGAGCTGTTTTTT	CASSKGQGTGELFF
TRBV7-6	TRBJ1-5	.	.	TGTGCCAGCAGCCGAGACAGGAGAGAAGTAGGCCAGCCCCAGCATTTT	CASSRDRREVGQPQHF
TRBV7-2	TRBJ2-7	.	TRBD2	TGTGCCAGCAGCTTATTCACTAGCGGGCTATCCTACGAGCAGTACTTC	CASSLFTSGLSYEQYF
TRBV2	TRBJ1-1	.	.	TGTGCCAGCAATAGGGGGAACACTGAAGCTTTCTTT	CASNRGNTEAFF
TRBV11-2	TRBJ2-7	.	.	TGTGCCAGCAGCAAATACGGGAACATCTACGAGCAGTACTTC	CASSKYGNIYEQYF
TRBV9	TRBJ2-2	.	.	TGTGCCAGCAGCGTAGCAAGCACCACGGGCACCGGGGAGCTGTTTTTT	CASSVASTTGTGELFF
TRBV10-3	TRBJ1-6	.	TRBD1	TGTGCCATCAGGGAGTCGGGACAGGGGTTATCACCCCTCCACTTT	CAIRESGQGLSPLHF
TRBV4-3	TRBJ2-1	.	TRBD2	TGCGCCAGCAGCCAGTCTAGCGGGGGAAGGTACAATGAGCAGTTCTTC	CASSQSSGGRYNEQFF